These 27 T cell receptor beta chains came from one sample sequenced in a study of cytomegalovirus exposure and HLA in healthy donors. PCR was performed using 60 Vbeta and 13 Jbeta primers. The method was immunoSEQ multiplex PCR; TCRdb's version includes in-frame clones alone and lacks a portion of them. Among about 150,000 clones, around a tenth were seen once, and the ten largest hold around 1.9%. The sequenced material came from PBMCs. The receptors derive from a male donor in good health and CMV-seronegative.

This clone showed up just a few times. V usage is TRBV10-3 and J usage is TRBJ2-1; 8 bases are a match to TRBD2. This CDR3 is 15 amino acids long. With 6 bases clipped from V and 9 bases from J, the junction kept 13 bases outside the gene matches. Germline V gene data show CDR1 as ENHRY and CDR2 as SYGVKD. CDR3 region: CAIRMGLEARIEQFF. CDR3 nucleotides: TGTGCCATCAGGATGGGACTAGAGGCAAGGATTGAGCAGTTCTTC.

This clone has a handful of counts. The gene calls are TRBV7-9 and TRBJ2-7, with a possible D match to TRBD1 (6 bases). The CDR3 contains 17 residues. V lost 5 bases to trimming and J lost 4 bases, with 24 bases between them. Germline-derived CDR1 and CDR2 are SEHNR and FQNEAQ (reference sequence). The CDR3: CASSRSQGPSNWYEQYF. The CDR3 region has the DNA TGTGCCAGCAGCCGGAGTCAGGGGCCGTCGAATTGGTACGAGCAGTACTTC.

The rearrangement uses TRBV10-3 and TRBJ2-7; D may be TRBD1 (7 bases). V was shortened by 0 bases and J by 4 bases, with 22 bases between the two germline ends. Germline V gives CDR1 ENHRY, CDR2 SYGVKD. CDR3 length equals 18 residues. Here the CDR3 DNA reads TGTGCCATCAGTGAGTCTATGGAGGGAAAGGGACAGTCTTACGAGCAGTACTTC. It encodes CAISESMEGKGQSYEQYF.

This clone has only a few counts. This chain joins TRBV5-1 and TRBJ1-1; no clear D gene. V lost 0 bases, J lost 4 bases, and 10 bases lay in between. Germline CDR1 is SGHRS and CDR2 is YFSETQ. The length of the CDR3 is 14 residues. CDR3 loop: CASSLGPGITEAFF. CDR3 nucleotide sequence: TGCGCCAGCAGCTTGGGTCCGGGGATCACTGAAGCTTTCTTT.

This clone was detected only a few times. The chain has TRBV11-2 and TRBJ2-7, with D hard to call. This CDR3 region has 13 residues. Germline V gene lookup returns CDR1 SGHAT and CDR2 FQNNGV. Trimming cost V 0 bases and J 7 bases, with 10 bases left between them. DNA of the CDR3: TGTGCCAGCAGCTTAGAAACCACCGGGGAGCAGTACTTC. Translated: CASSLETTGEQYF.

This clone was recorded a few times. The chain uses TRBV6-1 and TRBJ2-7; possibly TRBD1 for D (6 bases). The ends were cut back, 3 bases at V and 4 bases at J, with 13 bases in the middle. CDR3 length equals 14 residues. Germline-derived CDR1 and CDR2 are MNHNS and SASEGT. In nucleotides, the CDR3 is TGTGCCAGCAGTGATATCGTAGGGGGATACGAGCAGTACTTC. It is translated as CASSDIVGGYEQYF.

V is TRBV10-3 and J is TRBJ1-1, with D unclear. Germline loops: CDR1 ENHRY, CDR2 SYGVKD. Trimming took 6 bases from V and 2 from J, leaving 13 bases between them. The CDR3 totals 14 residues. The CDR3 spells CAIREKTRNTEAFF. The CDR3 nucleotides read TGTGCCATCAGAGAAAAGACACGAAACACTGAAGCTTTCTTT.

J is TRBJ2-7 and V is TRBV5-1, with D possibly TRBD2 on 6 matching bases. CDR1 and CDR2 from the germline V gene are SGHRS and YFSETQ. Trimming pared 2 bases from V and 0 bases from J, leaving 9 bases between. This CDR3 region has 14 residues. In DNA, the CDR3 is TGCGCCAGCAGCTTCTACGGGAGCTCCTACGAGCAGTACTTC. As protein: CASSFYGSSYEQYF.

The CDR3 DNA reads TGTGCCAGCAGTGAAGCGGTACAGTATGGCTACACCTTC. Translated, it gives CASSEAVQYGYTF. The chain has TRBV6-1 and TRBJ1-2; D gene ambiguous. This CDR3 region has 13 residues. Germline lookup yields CDR1 MNHNS and CDR2 SASEGT. Trimming stripped 0 bases from V and 5 bases from J, with 7 bases between.

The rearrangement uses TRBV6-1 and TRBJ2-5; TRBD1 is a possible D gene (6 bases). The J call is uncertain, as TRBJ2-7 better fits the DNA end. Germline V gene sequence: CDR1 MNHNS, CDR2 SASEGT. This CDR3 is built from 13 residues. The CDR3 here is CASQRTDSYEQYF. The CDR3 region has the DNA TGTGCCAGCCAGAGGACAGACTCCTACGAGCAGTACTTC.

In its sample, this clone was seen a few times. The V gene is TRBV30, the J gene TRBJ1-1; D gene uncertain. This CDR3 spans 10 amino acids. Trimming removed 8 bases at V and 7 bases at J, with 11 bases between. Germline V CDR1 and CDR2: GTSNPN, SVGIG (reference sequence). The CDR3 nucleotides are TGTGCCCTAGTTAGGCTTGAAGCTTTCTTT. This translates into CALVRLEAFF.

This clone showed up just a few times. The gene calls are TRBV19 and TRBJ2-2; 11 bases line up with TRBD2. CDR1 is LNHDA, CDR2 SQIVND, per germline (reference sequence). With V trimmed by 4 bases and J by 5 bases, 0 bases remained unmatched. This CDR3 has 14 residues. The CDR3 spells CASSTSGRTGELFF. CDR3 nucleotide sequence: TGTGCCAGTAGTACTAGCGGGAGGACCGGGGAGCTGTTTTTT.

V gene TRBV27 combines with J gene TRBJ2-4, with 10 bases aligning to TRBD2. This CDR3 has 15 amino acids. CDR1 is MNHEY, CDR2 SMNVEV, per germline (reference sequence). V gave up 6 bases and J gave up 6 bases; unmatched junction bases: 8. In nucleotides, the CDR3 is TGTGCCAGCAGACCACCGGGACTAGCGACAAACATTCAGTACTTC. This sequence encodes CASRPPGLATNIQYF.

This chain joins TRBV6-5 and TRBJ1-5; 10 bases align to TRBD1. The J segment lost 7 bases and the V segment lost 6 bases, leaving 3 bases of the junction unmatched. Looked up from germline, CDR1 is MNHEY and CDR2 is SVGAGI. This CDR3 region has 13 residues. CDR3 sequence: CASRQTGGQPQHF. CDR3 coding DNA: TGTGCCAGCAGACAGACAGGGGGCCAGCCCCAGCATTTT.

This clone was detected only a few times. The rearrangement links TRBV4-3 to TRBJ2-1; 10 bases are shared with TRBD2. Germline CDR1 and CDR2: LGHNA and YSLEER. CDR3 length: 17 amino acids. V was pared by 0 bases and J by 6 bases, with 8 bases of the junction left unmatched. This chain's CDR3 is CASSQDLLGLASNEQFF. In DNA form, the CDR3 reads TGCGCCAGCAGCCAAGACCTTCTGGGACTAGCGTCCAATGAGCAGTTCTTC.

For the CDR3, the DNA is TGTGCCAGCAGTCCCCAACGGGACAGGGGCGGGAGGAACACTGAAGCTTTCTTT. Translated: CASSPQRDRGGRNTEAFF. The chain couples TRBV27 to TRBJ1-1; 10 positions match TRBD1. Germline V gives CDR1 MNHEY, CDR2 SMNVEV (reference sequence). The CDR3 contains 18 residues. Germline trimming cut 5 bases from V and 1 base from J; bases unmatched to any gene: 13.

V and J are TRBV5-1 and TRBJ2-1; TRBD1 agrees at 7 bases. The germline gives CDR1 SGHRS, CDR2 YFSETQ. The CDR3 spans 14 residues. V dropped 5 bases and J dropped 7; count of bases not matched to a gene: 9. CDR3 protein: CASSSVPGGNEQFF. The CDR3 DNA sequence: TGCGCCAGCAGTTCCGTTCCAGGGGGAAATGAGCAGTTCTTC. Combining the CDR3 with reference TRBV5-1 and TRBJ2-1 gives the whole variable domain KAGVTQTPRYLIKTRGQQVTLSCSPISGHRSVSWYQQTPGQGLQFLFEYFSETQRNKGNFPGRFSGRQFSNSRSEMNVSTLELGDSALYLCASSSVPGGNEQFFGPGTRLTVL.

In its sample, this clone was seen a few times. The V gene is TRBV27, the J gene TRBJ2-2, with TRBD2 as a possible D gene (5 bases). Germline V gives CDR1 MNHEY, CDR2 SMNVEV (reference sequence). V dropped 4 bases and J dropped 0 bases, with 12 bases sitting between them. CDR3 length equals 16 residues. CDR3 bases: TGTGCCAGCAGTTCGGACGGAGCGGCGAACACCGGGGAGCTGTTTTTT. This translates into CASSSDGAANTGELFF.

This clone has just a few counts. The CDR3 region has the DNA TGTGCCAGCAGTGAAGTGGCGATGGGGGGACGATACGAGCAGTACTTC. Protein: CASSEVAMGGRYEQYF. The genes are TRBV2 and TRBJ2-7, with TRBD2 as a possible D gene (6 bases). The CDR3 loop spans 16 amino acids. The V gene lost 1 base and the J gene lost 4 bases, with 17 bases spanning the gap. The germline gives CDR1 SNHLY, CDR2 FYNNEI.

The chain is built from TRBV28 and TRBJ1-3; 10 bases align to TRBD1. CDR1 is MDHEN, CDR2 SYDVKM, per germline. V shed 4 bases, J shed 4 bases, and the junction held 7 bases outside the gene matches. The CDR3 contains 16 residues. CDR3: CASSSRQGALGNTIYF. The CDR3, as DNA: TGTGCCAGCAGTTCGAGACAGGGGGCTCTAGGAAACACCATATATTTT.

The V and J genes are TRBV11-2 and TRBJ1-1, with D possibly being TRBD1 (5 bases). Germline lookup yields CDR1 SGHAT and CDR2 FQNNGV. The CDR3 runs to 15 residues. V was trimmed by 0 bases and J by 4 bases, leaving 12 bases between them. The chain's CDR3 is CASSLDGGARTEAFF. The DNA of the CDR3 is TGTGCCAGCAGCTTAGATGGTGGGGCGCGCACTGAAGCTTTCTTT.

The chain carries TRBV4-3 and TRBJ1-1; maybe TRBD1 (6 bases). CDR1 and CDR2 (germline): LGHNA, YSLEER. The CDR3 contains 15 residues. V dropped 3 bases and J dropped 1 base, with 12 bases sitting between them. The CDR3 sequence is CASSHTGHRNTEAFF. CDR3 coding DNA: TGCGCCAGCAGCCATACGGGACACCGGAACACTGAAGCTTTCTTT.

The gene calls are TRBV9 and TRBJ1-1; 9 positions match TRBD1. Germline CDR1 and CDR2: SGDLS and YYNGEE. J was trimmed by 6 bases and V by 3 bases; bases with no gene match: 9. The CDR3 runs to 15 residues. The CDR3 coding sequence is TGTGCCAGCAGCGAGGACAGGGGAGGAAGCGCTGAAGCTTTCTTT. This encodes CASSEDRGGSAEAFF.

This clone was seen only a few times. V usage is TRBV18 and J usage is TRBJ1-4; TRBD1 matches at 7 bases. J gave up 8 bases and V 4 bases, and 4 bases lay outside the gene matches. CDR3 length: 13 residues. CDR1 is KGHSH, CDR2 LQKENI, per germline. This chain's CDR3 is CASSRTGEEKLFF. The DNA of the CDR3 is TGTGCCAGCTCACGTACAGGGGAAGAAAAACTGTTTTTT.

CDR3 sequence: CSVVVRRGGTDTQYF. The CDR3 DNA follows: TGCAGCGTTGTGGTACGGAGGGGAGGCACAGATACGCAGTATTTT. This rearrangement joins TRBV29-1 to TRBJ2-3; a weak D match, TRBD2 (6 bases). Trimming removed 4 bases from V and 1 base from J, with 15 bases in between. The CDR3 length is 15 residues. Germline V gene lookup returns CDR1 SQVTM and CDR2 ANQGSEA.

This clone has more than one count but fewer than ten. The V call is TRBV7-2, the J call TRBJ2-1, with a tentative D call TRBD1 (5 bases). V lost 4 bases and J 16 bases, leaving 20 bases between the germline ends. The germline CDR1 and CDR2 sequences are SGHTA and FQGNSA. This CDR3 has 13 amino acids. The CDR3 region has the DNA TGTGCCAGCAGCTCAAACCTCGCAAGGGGTCTTTTCTTC. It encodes CASSSNLARGLFF.

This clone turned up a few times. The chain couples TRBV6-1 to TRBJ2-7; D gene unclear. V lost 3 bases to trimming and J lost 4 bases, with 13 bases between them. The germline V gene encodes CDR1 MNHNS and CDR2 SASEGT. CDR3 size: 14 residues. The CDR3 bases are TGTGCCAGCAGTGATTTTCTAGGAACATACGAGCAGTACTTC. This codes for CASSDFLGTYEQYF.